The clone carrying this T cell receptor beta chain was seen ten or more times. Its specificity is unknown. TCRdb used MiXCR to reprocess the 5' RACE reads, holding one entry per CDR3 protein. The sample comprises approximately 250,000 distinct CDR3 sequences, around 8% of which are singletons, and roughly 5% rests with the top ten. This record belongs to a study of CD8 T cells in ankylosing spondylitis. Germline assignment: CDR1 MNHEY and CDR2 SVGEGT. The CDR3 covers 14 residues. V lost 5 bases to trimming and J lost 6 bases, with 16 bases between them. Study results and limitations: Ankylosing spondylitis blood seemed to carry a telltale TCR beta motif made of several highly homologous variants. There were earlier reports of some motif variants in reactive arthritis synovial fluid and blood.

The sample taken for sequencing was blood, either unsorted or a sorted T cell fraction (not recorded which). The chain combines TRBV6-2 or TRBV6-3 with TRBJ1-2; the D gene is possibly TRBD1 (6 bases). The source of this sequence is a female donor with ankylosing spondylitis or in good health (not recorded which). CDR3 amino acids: CASSKAGAHDGYTF. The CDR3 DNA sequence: TGTGCCAGCAGTAAGGCAGGGGCGCATGATGGCTACACCTTC.